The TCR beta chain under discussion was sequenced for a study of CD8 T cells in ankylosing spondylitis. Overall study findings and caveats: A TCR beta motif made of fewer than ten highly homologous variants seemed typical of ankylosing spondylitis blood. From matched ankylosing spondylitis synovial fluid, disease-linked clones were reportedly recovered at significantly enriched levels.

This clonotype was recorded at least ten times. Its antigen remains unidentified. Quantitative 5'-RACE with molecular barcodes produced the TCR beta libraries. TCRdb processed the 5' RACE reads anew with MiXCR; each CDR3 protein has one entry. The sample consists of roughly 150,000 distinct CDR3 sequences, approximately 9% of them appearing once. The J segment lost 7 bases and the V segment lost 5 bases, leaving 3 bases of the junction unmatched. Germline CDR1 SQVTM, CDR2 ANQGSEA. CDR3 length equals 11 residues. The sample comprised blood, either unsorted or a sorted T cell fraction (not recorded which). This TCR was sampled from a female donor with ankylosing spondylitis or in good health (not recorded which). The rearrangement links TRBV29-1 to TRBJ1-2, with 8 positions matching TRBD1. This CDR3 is CSVPTGVGYTF. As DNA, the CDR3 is TGCAGCGTTCCGACAGGGGTTGGCTACACCTTC.